The sequence of this T cell receptor beta chain was determined in a study of post-analysis software for immune sequencing data. Whole-study context: The disease courses spanned relapsing-remitting, secondary progressive and progressive-relapsing forms of multiple sclerosis.

Findings and limits, study-wide: TRBV segments more frequent in patients than in controls numbered several and included TRBV5-6, TRBV5-1 and TRBV20-1. F measure clustering grouped samples strongly by preparation batch.

In the case of this clonotype: Its antigen is not identified.

The CDR3 has 18 residues. V gave up 7 bases and J gave up 1 base; unmatched junction bases: 15. Germline assignment: CDR1 SGHRS and CDR2 YFSETQ. Presence of unique molecular identifiers characterized the TCR beta cDNA libraries. Each batch of about 0.95 to 10 million T cells produced hundreds of thousands of cDNA molecules. TCRdb used MiXCR to reprocess the PCR reads, holding one entry per CDR3 protein. Of approximately 260,000 distinct CDR3 sequences in the sample, 36% were seen once. The sequenced material came from blood. The clonotype comes from a girl under 18 with multiple sclerosis. The chain employs TRBV5-1 and TRBJ2-1, with 9 nucleotides matching TRBD2. CDR3 loop: CASGKGLATRGSYNEQFF. CDR3 in DNA: TGCGCCAGCGGGAAGGGACTAGCCACACGAGGGTCCTACAATGAGCAGTTCTTC.